Shown below are 6 T cell receptor beta chains from a single sample sequenced in a study of blood T cells in healthy people across ages (dated by TCRdb to between 2014 and 2017). Library prep was done by 5' RACE. Sequencer: Illumina HiSeq 2500. A second PCR of about 6 to 11 cycles was run with a J-beta primer mix and a sample-barcoded 5' primer. Clones were called with MiXCR by TCRdb after fastp trimmed the public reads at Q25, and only in-frame beta chains were retained. Each entry is one CDR3 protein sequence, shown with its most common DNA and genes. The sample includes 1.5 million to 2 million distinct CDR3 sequences, with about 50% observed a single time. Of the sample, less than 2.5% is held by the ten largest clones. The sequenced sample was blood. The origin of the receptors is a woman between 40 and 50 years old in good health.

This chain links TRBV10-3 with TRBJ2-3; tentative D call: TRBD2 (6 bases). The V end lost 2 bases, the J end lost 2 bases, and 14 bases lay between the germline ends. The CDR3 length is 16 residues. Germline loops: CDR1 ENHRY, CDR2 SYGVKD. For the CDR3, the DNA is TGTGCCATCAGTGAGGATTCGGGGGTAATCACAGATACGCAGTATTTT. Translating gives CAISEDSGVITDTQYF.

This clonotype was observed a handful of times. The V call is TRBV5-1, the J call TRBJ2-5; 10 nucleotides match TRBD2. V was pared by 2 bases and J by 5 bases, with 15 bases of the junction left unmatched. Germline assignment: CDR1 SGHRS and CDR2 YFSETQ. The CDR3 runs to 18 residues. This CDR3 is CASSFGAGTSAVLETQYF. CDR3 DNA sequence: TGCGCCAGCAGCTTCGGGGCAGGGACTAGCGCTGTATTGGAGACCCAGTACTTC. Together with reference TRBV5-1 and TRBJ2-5, the CDR3 gives the full variable domain: KAGVTQTPRYLIKTRGQQVTLSCSPISGHRSVSWYQQTPGQGLQFLFEYFSETQRNKGNFPGRFSGRQFSNSRSEMNVSTLELGDSALYLCASSFGAGTSAVLETQYFGPGTRLLVL.

This clonotype has just a few counts. The chain has TRBV20-1 and TRBJ1-5; the D is unclear. Germline values: CDR1 DFQATT, CDR2 SNEGSKA (reference sequence). The CDR3 consists of 14 residues. Trimming removed 6 bases from V and 0 bases from J, with 12 bases in between. The CDR3 spells CSAKYGYSNQPQHF. The CDR3 DNA reads TGCAGTGCCAAGTACGGATATAGCAATCAGCCCCAGCATTTT.

The V call is TRBV7-9, the J call TRBJ2-1; 8 nucleotides line up with TRBD1. The CDR3 contains 14 residues. Germline V gives CDR1 SEHNR, CDR2 FQNEAQ (reference sequence). J lost 8 bases, V lost 5 bases, and 8 bases had no gene match. The CDR3: CASSRGQGTDEQFF. The CDR3 bases are TGTGCCAGCAGCCGCGGACAGGGAACCGATGAGCAGTTCTTC. The complete variable domain, with remaining parts taken from reference TRBV7-9 and TRBJ2-1, reads DTGVSQNPRHKITKRGQNVTFRCDPISEHNRLYWYRQTLGQGPEFLTYFQNEAQLEKSRLLSDRFSAERPKGSFSTLEIQRTEQGDSAMYLCASSRGQGTDEQFFGPGTRLTVL.

This chain joins TRBV6-5 and TRBJ2-7; D is unresolved. CDR1 and CDR2 from the germline V gene are MNHEY and SVGAGI. Trimming left V 2 bases short and J 2 bases short, with 7 bases between. There are 13 residues in the CDR3. CDR3 region: CASSYRAPYEQYF. CDR3 DNA: TGTGCCAGCAGTTACCGGGCACCCTACGAGCAGTACTTC.

The chain joins TRBV4-3 to TRBJ1-4; no firm D call. Germline assignment: CDR1 LGHNA and CDR2 YSLEER. CDR3 length equals 16 residues. The V and J ends lost 0 bases and 4 bases respectively, with 12 bases between them. The CDR3 DNA sequence: TGCGCCAGCAGCCAAGATAGAGGCCAGAGTAATGAAAAACTGTTTTTT. This encodes CASSQDRGQSNEKLFF.